This T cell receptor beta chain was identified in a study of CDR3 diversity in severe acne. V lost 0 bases and J lost 5; bases outside the gene matches: 16. Germline V lookup: CDR1 DFQATT, CDR2 SNEGSKA (reference sequence). This CDR3 region has 17 residues. Each CDR3 protein is one row after TCRdb ran MiXCR on the PCR reads. Of 90,000 or so distinct CDR3 sequences listed, over 45% were seen once; the top ten hold about 9.4%. The sequenced material came from blood. This clonotype was obtained from a male donor in good health, serving as a control. The V and J genes are TRBV20-1 and TRBJ2-7; 7 bases align to TRBD1. In nucleotides, the CDR3 is TGCAGTGCTAGAGAAATCACCAGACAGGGTAGGACCAACGAGCAGTACTTC. This translates into CSAREITRQGRTNEQYF.